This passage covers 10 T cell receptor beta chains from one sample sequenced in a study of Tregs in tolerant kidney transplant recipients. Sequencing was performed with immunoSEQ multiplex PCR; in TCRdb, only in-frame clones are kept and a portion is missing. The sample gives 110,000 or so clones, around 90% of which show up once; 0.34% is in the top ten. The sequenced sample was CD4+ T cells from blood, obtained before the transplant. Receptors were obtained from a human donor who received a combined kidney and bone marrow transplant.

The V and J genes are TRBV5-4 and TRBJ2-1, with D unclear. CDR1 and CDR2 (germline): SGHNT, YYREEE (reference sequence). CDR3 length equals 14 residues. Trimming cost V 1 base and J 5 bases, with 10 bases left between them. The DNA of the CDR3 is TGTGCCAGCAGCTTGACTATAGCCAACAATGAGCAGTTCTTC. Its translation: CASSLTIANNEQFF.

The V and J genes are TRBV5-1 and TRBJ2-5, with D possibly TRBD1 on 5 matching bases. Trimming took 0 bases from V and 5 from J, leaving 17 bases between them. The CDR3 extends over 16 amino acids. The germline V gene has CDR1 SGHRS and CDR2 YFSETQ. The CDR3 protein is CASSLEVGRGWETQYF. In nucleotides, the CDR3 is TGCGCCAGCAGCTTGGAAGTCGGTAGGGGTTGGGAGACCCAGTACTTC. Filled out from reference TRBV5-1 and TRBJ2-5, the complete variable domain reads KAGVTQTPRYLIKTRGQQVTLSCSPISGHRSVSWYQQTPGQGLQFLFEYFSETQRNKGNFPGRFSGRQFSNSRSEMNVSTLELGDSALYLCASSLEVGRGWETQYFGPGTRLLVL.

CDR3 nucleotide sequence: TGCGCCAGCAGCTCTGGACAGGGGGCATCTGGGGCCAACGTCCTGACTTTC. Protein: CASSSGQGASGANVLTF. The chain is built from TRBV5-1 and TRBJ2-6; 11 nucleotides agree with TRBD1. Germline CDR1 SGHRS, CDR2 YFSETQ. The CDR3 extends over 17 amino acids. V gave up 3 bases and J gave up 1 base; unmatched junction bases: 3.

CDR3 nucleotides: TGTGCCAGCAGCTTAGGTCTAGCGTACTCCTACGAGCAGTACTTC. Amino acids: CASSLGLAYSYEQYF. The genes are TRBV7-2 and TRBJ2-7; the D gene is possibly TRBD2 (6 bases). The CDR3 extends over 15 amino acids. CDR1 SGHTA and CDR2 FQGNSA come from the germline V gene. Trimming stripped 1 base from V and 0 bases from J, with 10 bases between.

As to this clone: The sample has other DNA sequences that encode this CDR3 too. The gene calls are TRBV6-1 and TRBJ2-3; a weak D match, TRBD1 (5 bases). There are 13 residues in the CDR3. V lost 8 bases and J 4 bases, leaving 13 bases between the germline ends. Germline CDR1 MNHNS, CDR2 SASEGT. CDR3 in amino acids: CASRALGADTQYF. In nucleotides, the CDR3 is TGTGCCAGCCGGGCGTTAGGGGCAGATACGCAGTATTTT.

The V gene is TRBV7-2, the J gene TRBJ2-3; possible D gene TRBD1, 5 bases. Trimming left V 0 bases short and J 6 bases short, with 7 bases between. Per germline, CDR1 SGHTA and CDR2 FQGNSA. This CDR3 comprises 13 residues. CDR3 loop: CASSLAGADTQYF. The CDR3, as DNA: TGTGCCAGCAGCTTAGCAGGGGCGGATACGCAGTATTTT.

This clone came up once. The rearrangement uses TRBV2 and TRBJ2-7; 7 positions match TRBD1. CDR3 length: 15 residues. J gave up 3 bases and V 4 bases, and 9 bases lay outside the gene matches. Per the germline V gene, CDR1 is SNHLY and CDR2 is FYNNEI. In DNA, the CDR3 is TGTGCCAGCAGTGTCGGCGCAGGGGGAAACTACGAGCAGTACTTC. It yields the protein CASSVGAGGNYEQYF.

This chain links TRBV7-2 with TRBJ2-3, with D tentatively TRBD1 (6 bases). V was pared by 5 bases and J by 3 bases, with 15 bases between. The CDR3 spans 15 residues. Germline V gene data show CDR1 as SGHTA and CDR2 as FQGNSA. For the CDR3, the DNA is TGTGCCAGCAGCCCAGTTCAGGGGCGGACAGATACGCAGTATTTT. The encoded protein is CASSPVQGRTDTQYF.

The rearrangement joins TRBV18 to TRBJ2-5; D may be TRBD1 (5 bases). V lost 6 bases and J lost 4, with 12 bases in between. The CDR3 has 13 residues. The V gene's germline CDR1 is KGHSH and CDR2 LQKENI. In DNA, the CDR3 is TGTGCCAGCTCCACCATGGGGCGAGAGACCCAGTACTTC. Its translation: CASSTMGRETQYF. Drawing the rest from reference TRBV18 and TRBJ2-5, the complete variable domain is NAGVMQNPRHLVRRRGQEARLRCSPMKGHSHVYWYRQLPEEGLKFMVYLQKENIIDESGMPKERFSAEFPKEGPSILRIQQVVRGDSAAYFCASSTMGRETQYFGPGTRLLVL.

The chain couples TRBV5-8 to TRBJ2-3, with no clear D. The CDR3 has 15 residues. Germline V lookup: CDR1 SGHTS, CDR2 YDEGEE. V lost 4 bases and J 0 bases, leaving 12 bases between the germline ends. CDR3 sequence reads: CASSVVPTSTDTQYF. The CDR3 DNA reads TGTGCCAGCAGCGTTGTGCCCACTAGCACAGATACGCAGTATTTT. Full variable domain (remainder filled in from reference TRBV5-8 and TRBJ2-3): EAGVTQSPTHLIKTRGQQATLRCSPISGHTSVYWYQQALGLGLQFLLWYDEGEERNRGNFPPRFSGRQFPNYSSELNVNALELEDSALYLCASSVVPTSTDTQYFGPGTRLTVL.